Listed below are T cell receptor beta chains from one sample, sequenced in a study of a mutant IDH1 vaccine in newly diagnosed glioma. What these receptors recognize is not known. Produced via immunoSEQ multiplex PCR; TCRdb's table is partial and in-frame only. Of 110,000 or so clones listed, almost 90% were seen once; the top ten hold under 0.8%. Source: PBMCs, taken from a glioma patient whose treatment included an IDH1 peptide vaccine. The origin of the receptors is a woman in her fifties or sixties with glioma. The CDR3 runs from the conserved cysteine through the conserved F or W. A D gene is named only where the DNA matches it firmly. The listing skips clone size in some rows; elsewhere it reads once, few, many or a size class.

>.|TRBV5-1|TRBJ2-5|.
CASRTRLETQYF
TGCGCCAGCAGGACTAGACTCGAGACCCAGTACTTC
>.|TRBV12-5|TRBJ1-5|.
CASGRERRQPQHF
TGTGCTAGTGGGCGGGAACGGCGGCAGCCCCAGCATTTT
>.|TRBV27|TRBJ2-1|once
CASSPDSPYNEQFF
TGTGCCAGCAGTCCCGACTCCCCCTACAATGAGCAGTTCTTC
>TRBD2|TRBV15|TRBJ2-1|.
CATQAGSVGNEQFF
TGTGCCACCCAAGCGGGATCCGTCGGCAATGAGCAGTTCTTC
>TRBD1|TRBV7-9|TRBJ1-2|once
CASSPTGGRYGYTF
TGTGCCAGCAGCCCAACAGGGGGCCGCTATGGCTACACCTTC
>.|TRBV4-1|TRBJ2-1|.
CASSQGSGRSYNEQFF
TGCGCCAGCAGCCAAGGCAGCGGCCGCTCCTACAATGAGCAGTTCTTC
>.|TRBV4-1|TRBJ2-5|.
CASSQVIGKETQYF
TGCGCCAGCAGCCAAGTTATTGGAAAAGAGACCCAGTACTTC
>.|TRBV2|TRBJ2-7|once
CASSVAQLGEQYF
TGTGCCAGCAGTGTAGCGCAGTTAGGGGAGCAGTACTTC
>TRBD1|TRBV28|TRBJ1-4|.
CASTPGQGNEKLFF
TGTGCCAGCACCCCTGGACAGGGTAATGAAAAACTGTTTTTT
>.|TRBV7-3|TRBJ1-1|.
CASSLAANTEAFF
TGTGCCAGCAGCTTGGCAGCGAACACTGAAGCTTTCTTT
>.|TRBV10-3|TRBJ2-1|.
CAISDQRGYNEQFF
TGTGCCATCAGTGACCAAAGGGGTTACAATGAGCAGTTCTTC
>TRBD2|TRBV30|TRBJ2-7|.
CAWSVLAGGFYEQYF
TGTGCCTGGAGTGTACTAGCGGGAGGGTTCTACGAGCAGTACTTC
>.|TRBV9|TRBJ1-2|.
CASSVWGAEGYTF
TGTGCCAGCAGCGTGTGGGGGGCGGAGGGCTACACCTTC
>TRBD2|TRBV13|TRBJ2-1|.
CASSPPGIAGPGNEQFF
TGTGCCAGCAGCCCCCCGGGGATAGCGGGTCCGGGGAATGAGCAGTTCTTC
>TRBD1|TRBV11-2|TRBJ2-7|.
CASSLGTGAYEQYF
TGTGCCAGCAGCTTAGGGACAGGGGCCTACGAGCAGTACTTC
>.|TRBV5-1|TRBJ1-5|.
CASSLDGRGNQPQHF
TGCGCCAGCAGCTTGGATGGCAGAGGCAATCAGCCCCAGCATTTT
>TRBD2|TRBV5-1|TRBJ2-1|.
CASSLTSGSYEQFF
TGCGCCAGCAGCTTGACTAGCGGGAGCTATGAGCAGTTCTTC
>.|TRBV27|TRBJ2-4|once
CASRTNRGGVNIQYF
TGTGCCAGCAGAACAAACAGGGGCGGGGTAAACATTCAGTACTTC
>.|TRBV6-6|TRBJ2-7|.
CASSTQDFGQYF
TGTGCCAGCAGTACACAGGATTTCGGGCAGTACTTC
>TRBD1|TRBV28|TRBJ1-2|.
CASSIRTGSLNYGYTF
TGTGCCAGCAGTATTAGGACAGGGTCCCTCAACTATGGCTACACCTTC
>.|TRBV19|TRBJ1-2|.
CATGEVRNNGYTF
TGTGCCACTGGCGAAGTGAGGAATAATGGCTACACCTTC
>.|TRBV28|TRBJ1-5|few
CASMSTRQPQHF
TGTGCCAGCATGAGCACCCGTCAGCCCCAGCATTTT
>.|TRBV9|TRBJ2-3|.
CASSGTTLERGVDTQYF
TGTGCCAGCAGCGGGACGACTCTTGAAAGGGGGGTAGATACGCAGTATTTT
>TRBD1|TRBV5-1|TRBJ2-7|.
CASSPWTGGYYEQYF
TGCGCCAGCAGCCCATGGACAGGGGGGTACTACGAGCAGTACTTC
>.|TRBV10-1|TRBJ2-2|.
CASSDGDKYTGELFF
TGCGCCAGCAGTGACGGAGACAAGTACACCGGGGAGCTGTTTTTT
>.|TRBV5-6|TRBJ2-7|few
CASSLPGLPYEQYF
TGTGCCAGCAGCTTGCCGGGGTTACCCTACGAGCAGTACTTC
>.|TRBV7-2|TRBJ2-3|.
CASSQSLDTQYF
TGTGCCAGCAGCCAGTCGTTGGATACGCAGTATTTT
>.|TRBV4-1|TRBJ1-1|.
CVSSQESTGILNTEAFF
TGCGTCAGCAGCCAAGAGTCTACGGGGATCCTGAACACTGAAGCTTTCTTT
>TRBD2|TRBV10-3|TRBJ2-3|once
CAISDETKKVSGDTQYF
TGTGCCATCAGTGACGAGACTAAAAAGGTTAGCGGGGATACGCAGTATTTT
>.|TRBV4-1|TRBJ1-1|.
CASSQVFSGVGNTEAFF
TGCGCCAGCAGCCAAGTTTTCTCCGGGGTAGGGAACACTGAAGCTTTCTTT
>TRBD1|TRBV10-3|TRBJ1-3|.
CATRDRGTGNTIYF
TGTGCCACCCGGGACAGGGGGACTGGAAACACCATATATTTT
>TRBD1|TRBV27|TRBJ1-2|.
CASSLSGTGGGYTF
TGTGCCAGCAGTTTATCGGGGACAGGGGGTGGCTACACCTTC
>.|TRBV5-6|TRBJ1-2|.
CASSRDPGYGYTF
TGTGCCAGCAGCAGAGACCCGGGCTATGGCTACACCTTC
>.|TRBV5-6|TRBJ1-4|.
CASSFVGGGEKLFF
TGTGCCAGCAGCTTTGTCGGGGGAGGGGAAAAACTGTTTTTT
>.|TRBV20-1|TRBJ2-7|.
CSARGLDEQYF
TGCAGTGCTAGAGGACTGGACGAGCAGTACTTC
>.|TRBV11-2|TRBJ1-1|.
CASSLGPHLNTEAFF
TGTGCCAGCAGCTTAGGGCCGCACCTGAACACTGAAGCTTTCTTT
>.|TRBV7-2|TRBJ1-2|.
CASSLDTGSYGYTF
TGTGCCAGCAGCTTAGATACAGGGTCCTATGGCTACACCTTC